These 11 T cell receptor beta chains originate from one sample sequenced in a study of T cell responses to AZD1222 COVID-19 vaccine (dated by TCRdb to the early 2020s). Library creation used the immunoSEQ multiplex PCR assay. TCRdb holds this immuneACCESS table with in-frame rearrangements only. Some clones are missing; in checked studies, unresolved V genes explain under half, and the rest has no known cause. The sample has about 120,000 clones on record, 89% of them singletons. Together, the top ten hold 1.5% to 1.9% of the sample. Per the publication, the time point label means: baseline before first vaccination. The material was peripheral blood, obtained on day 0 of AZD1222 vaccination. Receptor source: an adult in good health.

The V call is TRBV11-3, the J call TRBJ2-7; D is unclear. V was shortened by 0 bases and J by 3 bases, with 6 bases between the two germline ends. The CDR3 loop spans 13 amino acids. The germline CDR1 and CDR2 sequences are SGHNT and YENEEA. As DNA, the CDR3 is TGTGCCAGCAGCTTAGATCAACTCTACGAGCAGTACTTC. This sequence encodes CASSLDQLYEQYF. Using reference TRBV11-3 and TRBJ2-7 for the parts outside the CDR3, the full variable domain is EAGVVQSPRYKIIEKKQPVAFWCNPISGHNTLYWYLQNLGQGPELLIRYENEEAVDDSQLPKDRFSAERLKGVDSTLKIQPAELGDSAVYLCASSLDQLYEQYFGPGTRLTVT.

CDR3 coding DNA: TGTGCCAGCAGCCCCGGGACAGGGACTCAAGAGACCCAGTACTTC. This encodes CASSPGTGTQETQYF. The gene calls are TRBV5-4 and TRBJ2-5; 9 bases line up with TRBD1. CDR3 size: 15 residues. Unmatched junction bases numbered 6, after V lost 4 bases and J lost 2 bases. Germline V gene data show CDR1 as SGHNT and CDR2 as YYREEE (reference sequence).

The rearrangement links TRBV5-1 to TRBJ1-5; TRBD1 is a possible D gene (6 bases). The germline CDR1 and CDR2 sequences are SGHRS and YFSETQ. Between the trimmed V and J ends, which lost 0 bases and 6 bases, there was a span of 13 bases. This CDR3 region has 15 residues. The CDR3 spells CASSLGAGASQPQHF. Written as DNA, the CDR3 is TGCGCCAGCAGCTTGGGGGCAGGGGCGAGTCAGCCCCAGCATTTT.

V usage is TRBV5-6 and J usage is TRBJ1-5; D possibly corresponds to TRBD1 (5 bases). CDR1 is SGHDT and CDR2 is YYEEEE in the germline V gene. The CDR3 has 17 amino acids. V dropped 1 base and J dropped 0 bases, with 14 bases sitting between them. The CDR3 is CASSLNPTDYSNQPQHF. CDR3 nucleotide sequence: TGTGCCAGCAGCTTGAACCCGACAGATTATAGCAATCAGCCCCAGCATTTT.

The CDR3 loop is CASGLGQGHHEQYF. The DNA of the CDR3 is TGTGCTAGTGGTTTGGGGCAAGGTCATCACGAGCAGTACTTC. The chain recombines TRBV12-5 with TRBJ2-7, with D hard to call. CDR3 size: 14 residues. The V and J ends lost 1 base and 5 bases respectively, with 12 bases between them. Germline V gene sequence: CDR1 LGHNT, CDR2 FRNRAP.

CDR3 sequence: CAWSVRANAVFYGYTF. In nucleotides, the CDR3 is TGTGCCTGGAGTGTTCGTGCGAATGCGGTGTTTTACGGCTACACCTTC. The chain has TRBV30 and TRBJ1-2; no reliable D call. Germline lookup yields CDR1 GTSNPN and CDR2 SVGIG (reference sequence). V lost 0 bases and J lost 8, with 22 bases in between. CDR3 length equals 16 residues.

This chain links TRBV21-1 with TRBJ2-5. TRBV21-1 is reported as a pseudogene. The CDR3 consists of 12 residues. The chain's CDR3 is CASSKRLETQYF. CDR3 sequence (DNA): TGTGCCAGCAGCAAACGGCTGGAGACCCAGTACTTC.

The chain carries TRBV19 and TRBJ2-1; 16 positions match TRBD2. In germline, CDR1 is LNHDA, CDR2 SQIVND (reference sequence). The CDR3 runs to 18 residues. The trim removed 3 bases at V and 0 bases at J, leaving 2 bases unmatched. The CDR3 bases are TGTGCCAGTAGTATGGGACTAGCGGGAGGGGTCTCCTACAATGAGCAGTTCTTC. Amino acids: CASSMGLAGGVSYNEQFF.

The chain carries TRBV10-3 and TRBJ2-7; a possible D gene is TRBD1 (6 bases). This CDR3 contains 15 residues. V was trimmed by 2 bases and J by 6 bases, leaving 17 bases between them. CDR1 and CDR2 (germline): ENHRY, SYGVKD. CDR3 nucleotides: TGTGCCATCAGTGAGGGACAGACGGTTTTGAGCGAGCAGTACTTC. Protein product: CAISEGQTVLSEQYF.

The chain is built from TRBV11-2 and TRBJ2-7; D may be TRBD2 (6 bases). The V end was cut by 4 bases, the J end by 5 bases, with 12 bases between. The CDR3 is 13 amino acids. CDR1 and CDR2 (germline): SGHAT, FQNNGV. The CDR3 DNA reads TGTGCCAGCAGCTCCGGGACTTCAAACGAGCAGTACTTC. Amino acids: CASSSGTSNEQYF.

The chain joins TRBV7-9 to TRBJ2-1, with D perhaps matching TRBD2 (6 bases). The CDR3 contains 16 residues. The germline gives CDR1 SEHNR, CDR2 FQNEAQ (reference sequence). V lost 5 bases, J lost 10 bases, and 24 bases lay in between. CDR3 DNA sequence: TGTGCCAGCAGCGACCGACTACGTCCCGGGACTGAAGAGCAGTTCTTC. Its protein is CASSDRLRPGTEEQFF.